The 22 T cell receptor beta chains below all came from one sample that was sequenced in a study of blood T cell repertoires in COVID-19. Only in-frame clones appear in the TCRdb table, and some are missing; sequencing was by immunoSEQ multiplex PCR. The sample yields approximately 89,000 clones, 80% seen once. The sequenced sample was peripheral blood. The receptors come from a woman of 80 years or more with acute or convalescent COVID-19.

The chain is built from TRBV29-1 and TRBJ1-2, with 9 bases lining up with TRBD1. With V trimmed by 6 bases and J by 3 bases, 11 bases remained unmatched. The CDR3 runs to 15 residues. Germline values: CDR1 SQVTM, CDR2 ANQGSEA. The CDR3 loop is CSVATGTGKDYGYTF. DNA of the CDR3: TGCAGCGTAGCAACCGGGACAGGGAAGGACTATGGCTACACCTTC. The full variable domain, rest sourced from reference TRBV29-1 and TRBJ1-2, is SAVISQKPSRDICQRGTSLTIQCQVDSQVTMMFWYRQQPGQSLTLIATANQGSEATYESGFVIDKFPISRPNLTFSTLTVSNMSPEDSSIYLCSVATGTGKDYGYTFGSGTRLTVV.

The CDR3 protein is CASSWLGGENGYTF. CDR3 DNA sequence: TGTGCCAGCAGCTGGCTTGGGGGGGAAAATGGCTACACCTTC. The chain couples TRBV7-9 to TRBJ1-2; TRBD1 might be the D (5 bases). Trimming left V 4 bases short and J 6 bases short, with 15 bases between. This CDR3 is 14 amino acids long. Germline CDR1 reads SEHNR; CDR2 reads FQNEAQ (reference sequence).

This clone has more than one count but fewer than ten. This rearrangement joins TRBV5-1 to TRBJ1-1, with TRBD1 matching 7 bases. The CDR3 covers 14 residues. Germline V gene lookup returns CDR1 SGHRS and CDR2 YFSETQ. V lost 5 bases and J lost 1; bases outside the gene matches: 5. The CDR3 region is CASSRRTGNTEAFF. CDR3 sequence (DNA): TGCGCCAGCAGTCGGAGGACAGGGAACACTGAAGCTTTCTTT. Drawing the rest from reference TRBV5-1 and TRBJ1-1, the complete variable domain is KAGVTQTPRYLIKTRGQQVTLSCSPISGHRSVSWYQQTPGQGLQFLFEYFSETQRNKGNFPGRFSGRQFSNSRSEMNVSTLELGDSALYLCASSRRTGNTEAFFGQGTRLTVV.

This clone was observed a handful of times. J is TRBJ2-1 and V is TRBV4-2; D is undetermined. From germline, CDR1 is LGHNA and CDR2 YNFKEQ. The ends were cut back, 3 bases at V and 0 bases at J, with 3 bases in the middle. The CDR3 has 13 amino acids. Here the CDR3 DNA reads TGTGCCAGCAGCCAGGCCTCCTACAATGAGCAGTTCTTC. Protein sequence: CASSQASYNEQFF.

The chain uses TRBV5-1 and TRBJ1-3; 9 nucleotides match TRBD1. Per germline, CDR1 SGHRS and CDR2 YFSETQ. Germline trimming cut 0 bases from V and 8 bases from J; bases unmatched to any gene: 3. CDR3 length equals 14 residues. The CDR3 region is CASSLGTGADTIYF. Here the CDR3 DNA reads TGCGCCAGCAGCTTGGGGACAGGGGCGGACACCATATATTTT. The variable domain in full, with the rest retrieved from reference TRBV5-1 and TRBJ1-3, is KAGVTQTPRYLIKTRGQQVTLSCSPISGHRSVSWYQQTPGQGLQFLFEYFSETQRNKGNFPGRFSGRQFSNSRSEMNVSTLELGDSALYLCASSLGTGADTIYFGEGSWLTVV.

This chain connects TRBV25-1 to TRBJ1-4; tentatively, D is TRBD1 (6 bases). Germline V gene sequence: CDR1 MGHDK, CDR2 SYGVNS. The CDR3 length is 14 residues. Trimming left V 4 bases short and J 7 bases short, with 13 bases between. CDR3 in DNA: TGTGCCAGCAGTGCAGGGGCCCTATTTGAAAAACTGTTTTTT. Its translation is CASSAGALFEKLFF.

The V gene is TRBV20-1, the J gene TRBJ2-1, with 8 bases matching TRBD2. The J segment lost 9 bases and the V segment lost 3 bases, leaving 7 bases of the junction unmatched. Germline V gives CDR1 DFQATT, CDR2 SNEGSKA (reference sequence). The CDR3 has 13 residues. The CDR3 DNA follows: TGCAGTGCTAGTACGGGAGGGCCGGGTGAGCAGTTCTTC. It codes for CSASTGGPGEQFF.

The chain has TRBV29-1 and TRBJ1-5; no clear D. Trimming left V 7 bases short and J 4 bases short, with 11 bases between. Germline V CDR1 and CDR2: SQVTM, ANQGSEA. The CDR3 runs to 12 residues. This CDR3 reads CSAITGNQPQHF. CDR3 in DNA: TGCAGCGCGATCACGGGGAATCAGCCCCAGCATTTT. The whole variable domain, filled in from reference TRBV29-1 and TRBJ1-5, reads SAVISQKPSRDICQRGTSLTIQCQVDSQVTMMFWYRQQPGQSLTLIATANQGSEATYESGFVIDKFPISRPNLTFSTLTVSNMSPEDSSIYLCSAITGNQPQHFGDGTRLSIL.

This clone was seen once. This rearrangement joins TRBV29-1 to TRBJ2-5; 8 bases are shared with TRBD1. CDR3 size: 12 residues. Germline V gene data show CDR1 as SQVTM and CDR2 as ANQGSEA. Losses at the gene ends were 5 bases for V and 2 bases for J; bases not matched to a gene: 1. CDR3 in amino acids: CSVRTGQETQYF. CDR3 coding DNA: TGCAGCGTTAGGACAGGGCAAGAGACCCAGTACTTC.

The CDR3 bases are TGCGCCAGCAGCCAATTCTCGGTGTTCTCCGAGCAGTACTTC. It translates to CASSQFSVFSEQYF. The rearrangement joins TRBV4-1 to TRBJ2-7; D is unresolved. Germline assignment: CDR1 MGHRA and CDR2 YSYEKL. V gave up 2 bases and J gave up 6 bases, with 14 bases separating them. CDR3 length equals 14 residues.

The CDR3 bases are TGTGCCAGCAGCCAAAGGGGTTACGAAGCTTTCTTT. As protein: CASSQRGYEAFF. The chain uses TRBV3-1 (or the pseudogene TRBV3-2) and TRBJ1-1, with D maybe TRBD1 (5 bases). Trimming left V 2 bases short and J 8 bases short, with 9 bases between. Looked up from germline, CDR1 is LGHDT and CDR2 is YNNKEL (reference sequence). CDR3 length: 12 residues.

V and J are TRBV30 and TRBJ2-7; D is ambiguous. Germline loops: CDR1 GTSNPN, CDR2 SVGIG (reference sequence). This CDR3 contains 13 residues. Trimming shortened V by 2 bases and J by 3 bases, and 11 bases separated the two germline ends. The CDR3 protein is CAWSQVVVYEQYF. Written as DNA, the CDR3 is TGTGCCTGGAGTCAGGTGGTGGTCTACGAGCAGTACTTC.

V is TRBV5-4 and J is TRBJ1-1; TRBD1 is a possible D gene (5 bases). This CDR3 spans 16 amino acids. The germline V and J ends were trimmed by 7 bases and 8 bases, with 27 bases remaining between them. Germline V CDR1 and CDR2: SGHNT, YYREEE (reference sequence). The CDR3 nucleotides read TGTGCCAGCGGCATCGACAGCTCTGATTTAACAAACGAAGCTTTCTTT. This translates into CASGIDSSDLTNEAFF.

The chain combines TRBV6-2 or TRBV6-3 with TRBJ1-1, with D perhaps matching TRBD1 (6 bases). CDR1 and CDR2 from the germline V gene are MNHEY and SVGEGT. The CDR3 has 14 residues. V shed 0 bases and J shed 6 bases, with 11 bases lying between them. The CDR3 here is CASSYSGGRAEAFF. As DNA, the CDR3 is TGTGCCAGCAGTTACTCGGGGGGGCGGGCTGAAGCTTTCTTT.

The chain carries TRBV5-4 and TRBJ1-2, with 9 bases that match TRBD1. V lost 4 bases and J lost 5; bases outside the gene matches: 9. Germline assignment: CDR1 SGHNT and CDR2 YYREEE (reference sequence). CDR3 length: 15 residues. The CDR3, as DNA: TGTGCCAGCAGCGCCACTACAGGGGGCGCTTATGGCTACACCTTC. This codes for CASSATTGGAYGYTF.

CDR3 bases: TGCAGTGCTAGCCCTACGTACGAGCAGTACTTC. It translates to CSASPTYEQYF. The genes are TRBV20-1 and TRBJ2-7, with D hard to call. Germline CDR1 and CDR2: DFQATT and SNEGSKA (reference sequence). V was trimmed by 3 bases and J by 4 bases, leaving 7 bases between them. The CDR3 is 11 amino acids.

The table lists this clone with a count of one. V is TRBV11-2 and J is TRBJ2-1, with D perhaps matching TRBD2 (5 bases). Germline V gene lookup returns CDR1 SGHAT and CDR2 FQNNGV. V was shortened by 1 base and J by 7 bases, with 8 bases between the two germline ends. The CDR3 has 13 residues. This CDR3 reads CASSLGEMNEQFF. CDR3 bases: TGTGCCAGCAGCTTAGGGGAGATGAATGAGCAGTTCTTC.

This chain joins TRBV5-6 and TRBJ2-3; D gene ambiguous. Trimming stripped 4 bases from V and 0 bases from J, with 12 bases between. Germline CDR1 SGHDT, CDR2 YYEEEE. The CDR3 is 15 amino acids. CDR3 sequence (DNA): TGTGCCAGCAGCATGGCCACAAGTAGCACAGATACGCAGTATTTT. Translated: CASSMATSSTDTQYF.

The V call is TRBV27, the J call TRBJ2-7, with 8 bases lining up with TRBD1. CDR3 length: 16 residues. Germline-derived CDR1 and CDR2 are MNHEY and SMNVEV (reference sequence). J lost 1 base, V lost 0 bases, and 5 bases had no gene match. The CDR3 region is CASSLSTWTGSYEQYF. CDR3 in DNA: TGTGCCAGCAGTTTATCGACCTGGACAGGGTCCTACGAGCAGTACTTC.

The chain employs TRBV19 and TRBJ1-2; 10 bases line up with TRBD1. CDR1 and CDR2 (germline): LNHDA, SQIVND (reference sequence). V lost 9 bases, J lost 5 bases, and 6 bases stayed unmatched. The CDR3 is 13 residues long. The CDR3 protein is CASRQGASYGYTF. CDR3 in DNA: TGTGCCAGCCGACAGGGGGCGAGTTATGGCTACACCTTC.

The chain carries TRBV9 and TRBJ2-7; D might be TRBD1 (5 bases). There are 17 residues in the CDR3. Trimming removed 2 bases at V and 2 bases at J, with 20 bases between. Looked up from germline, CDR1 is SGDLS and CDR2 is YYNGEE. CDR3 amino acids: CASSVGPEWGKTYEQYF. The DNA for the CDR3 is TGTGCCAGCAGCGTGGGCCCCGAGTGGGGCAAGACCTACGAGCAGTACTTC.

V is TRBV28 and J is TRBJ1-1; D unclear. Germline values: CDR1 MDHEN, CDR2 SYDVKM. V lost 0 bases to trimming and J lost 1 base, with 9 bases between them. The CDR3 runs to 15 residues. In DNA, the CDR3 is TGTGCCAGCAGTTTATGGGGTCGGGGGAACACTGAAGCTTTCTTT. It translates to CASSLWGRGNTEAFF.